Listed here are 20 T cell receptor beta chains from one sample, sequenced in a study of blood T cell repertoires in COVID-19. TCRdb keeps only in-frame clones here, not all; method: immunoSEQ multiplex PCR. The sample records a few hundred thousand clones, approximately 90% being singletons. The sequencing input was PBMCs or T cells enriched from blood (not recorded which). The receptors stem from a woman between 18 and 29 years old in a cohort exposed to, infected with or recovered from COVID-19 (not recorded which).

This chain connects TRBV7-2 to TRBJ1-2; TRBD1 agrees at 7 bases. Trimming took 4 bases from V and 4 from J; bases not matched to a gene: 9. The germline CDR1 and CDR2 sequences are SGHTA and FQGNSA. CDR3 size: 15 residues. CDR3 DNA: TGTGCCAGCAGCTCCGCCCAGGGACAGTTCTATGGCTACACCTTC. Amino acids: CASSSAQGQFYGYTF.

V usage is TRBV9 and J usage is TRBJ2-2; TRBD2 aligns across 11 bases. In germline, CDR1 is SGDLS, CDR2 YYNGEE. The J segment lost 9 bases and the V segment lost 4 bases, leaving 26 bases of the junction unmatched. CDR3 length: 21 residues. The CDR3, as DNA: TGTGCCAGCAGCCGTGAGGTATTAGCGGGAGGGCCTGGTAGTGGCCTAAGGGAGCTGTTTTTT. It yields the protein CASSREVLAGGPGSGLRELFF.

The rearrangement links TRBV5-1 to TRBJ1-1; D gene unclear. Germline-derived CDR1 and CDR2 are SGHRS and YFSETQ. V lost 6 bases to trimming and J lost 1 base, with 16 bases between them. The CDR3 has 15 residues. Here the CDR3 DNA reads TGCGCCAGCACCGAACTGGCCGGAGAGAACACTGAAGCTTTCTTT. Residues: CASTELAGENTEAFF. The full variable domain, its missing parts supplied by reference TRBV5-1 and TRBJ1-1, is KAGVTQTPRYLIKTRGQQVTLSCSPISGHRSVSWYQQTPGQGLQFLFEYFSETQRNKGNFPGRFSGRQFSNSRSEMNVSTLELGDSALYLCASTELAGENTEAFFGQGTRLTVV.

This clone appeared once. The V gene is TRBV30, the J gene TRBJ2-2, with D possibly matching TRBD2 (5 bases). Germline V gene sequence: CDR1 GTSNPN, CDR2 SVGIG (reference sequence). The CDR3 contains 17 residues. Trimming left V 0 bases short and J 2 bases short, with 16 bases between. The CDR3 coding sequence is TGTGCCTGGAGTGTACCCCCGGCCTGGACTAACACCGGGGAGCTGTTTTTT. As protein: CAWSVPPAWTNTGELFF.

The chain couples TRBV7-8 to TRBJ1-6; the D gene is possibly TRBD1 (6 bases). Trimming shortened V by 5 bases and J by 9 bases, and 17 bases separated the two germline ends. CDR1 is SGHVS and CDR2 is FQNEAQ in the germline V gene. This CDR3 has 15 residues. CDR3 in DNA: TGTGCCAGCAGCCGCCCGACAGGTTCGGTTTCACCCCTCCACTTT. The encoded protein is CASSRPTGSVSPLHF.

The chain couples TRBV30 to TRBJ1-2; D unclear. CDR1 is GTSNPN and CDR2 is SVGIG in the germline V gene (reference sequence). V gave up 3 bases and J gave up 8 bases, with 10 bases separating them. The CDR3 spans 11 residues. The DNA of the CDR3 is TGTGCCTGGAGGCGTACTAGCGGCTACACCTTC. Translation gives CAWRRTSGYTF.

This chain uses TRBV7-9 with TRBJ2-7; no clear D. The CDR3 is 12 amino acids. Germline V CDR1 and CDR2: SEHNR, FQNEAQ (reference sequence). The V end was cut by 7 bases, the J end by 5 bases, with 12 bases between. CDR3: CASTLSQDEQYF. CDR3 DNA sequence: TGTGCCAGCACCCTTTCCCAGGACGAGCAGTACTTC.

This clone was observed once. CDR3 DNA sequence: TGTGCCAGCAGCCAAGATCTGGCAGGGTACAACTATGGCTACACCTTC. Protein: CASSQDLAGYNYGYTF. The chain couples TRBV3-1 (or the pseudogene TRBV3-2) to TRBJ1-2, with D perhaps TRBD1 (5 bases). V was trimmed by 0 bases and J by 2 bases, leaving 13 bases between them. The CDR3 totals 16 residues. From germline, CDR1 is LGHDT and CDR2 YNNKEL (reference sequence).

The chain couples TRBV29-1 to TRBJ2-5; 16 nucleotides agree with TRBD2. Trimming removed 2 bases from V and 4 bases from J; junction bases left unmatched: 16. This CDR3 region has 20 residues. Germline assignment: CDR1 SQVTM and CDR2 ANQGSEA. The CDR3 sequence is CSVERVWGLAGGFASETQYF. DNA of the CDR3: TGCAGCGTTGAACGCGTTTGGGGACTAGCGGGAGGGTTCGCTTCAGAGACCCAGTACTTC.

V gene TRBV28 combines with J gene TRBJ1-5, with D maybe TRBD1 (6 bases). The CDR3 has 15 amino acids. V gave up 5 bases and J gave up 5 bases, with 16 bases separating them. Per germline, CDR1 MDHEN and CDR2 SYDVKM. This chain's CDR3 is CASSLQTGRYQPQHF. CDR3 DNA sequence: TGTGCCAGCAGTCTTCAGACAGGCCGGTATCAGCCCCAGCATTTT.

This clone was picked up a small number of times. This chain links TRBV5-1 with TRBJ2-3; 8 bases are shared with TRBD1. This CDR3 is 15 amino acids long. The J segment lost 4 bases and the V segment lost 0 bases, leaving 4 bases of the junction unmatched. The germline V gene has CDR1 SGHRS and CDR2 YFSETQ. CDR3 sequence (DNA): TGCGCCAGCAGCTTGGCTCAGGGGGCTGCAGATACGCAGTATTTT. Protein product: CASSLAQGAADTQYF. Full variable domain (outside the CDR3, taken from reference TRBV5-1 and TRBJ2-3): KAGVTQTPRYLIKTRGQQVTLSCSPISGHRSVSWYQQTPGQGLQFLFEYFSETQRNKGNFPGRFSGRQFSNSRSEMNVSTLELGDSALYLCASSLAQGAADTQYFGPGTRLTVL.

This clone was recorded once. This chain connects TRBV2 to TRBJ1-4; D is unclear. Trimming pared 8 bases from V and 8 bases from J, leaving 15 bases between. From germline, CDR1 is SNHLY and CDR2 FYNNEI. The CDR3 is 13 amino acids. CDR3 in DNA: TGTGCCAGCGGGCTGGCCCGCGGGGAAAAACTGTTTTTT. Translated, it gives CASGLARGEKLFF.

The rearrangement joins TRBV6-1 to TRBJ1-5, with TRBD1 as a possible D gene (5 bases). The germline V gene encodes CDR1 MNHNS and CDR2 SASEGT. This CDR3 spans 15 amino acids. V was cut by 2 bases and J by 6 bases, with 14 bases left in between. CDR3 loop: CASSELTVMSQPQHF. CDR3 bases: TGTGCCAGCAGTGAACTGACAGTTATGAGTCAGCCCCAGCATTTT.

This clone was observed a few times. The chain couples TRBV24-1 to TRBJ2-3, with 10 bases fitting TRBD1. The CDR3 runs to 17 residues. V was pared by 4 bases and J by 4 bases, with 10 bases of the junction left unmatched. CDR1 is KGHDR, CDR2 SFDVKD, per germline. The CDR3 nucleotides are TGTGCCACCAGTGACCCAACCGGGACAGGGGTCCCAGATACGCAGTATTTT. Its translation: CATSDPTGTGVPDTQYF.

The chain couples TRBV27 to TRBJ2-7, with 7 bases identical to TRBD1. The CDR3 covers 15 residues. Germline-derived CDR1 and CDR2 are MNHEY and SMNVEV (reference sequence). V lost 6 bases to trimming and J lost 2 bases; unmatched junction nucleotides: 10. The CDR3 spells CASRASGQPPYEQYF. CDR3 DNA sequence: TGTGCCAGCAGAGCTTCGGGACAGCCCCCCTACGAGCAGTACTTC.

The chain couples TRBV5-1 to TRBJ2-2; D gene uncertain. This CDR3 comprises 15 residues. The V end was cut by 0 bases, the J end by 3 bases, with 9 bases between. Germline-derived CDR1 and CDR2 are SGHRS and YFSETQ. The CDR3 DNA reads as TGCGCCAGCAGCTTGGGCGCCCGTTACACCGGGGAGCTGTTTTTT. Its protein product is CASSLGARYTGELFF.

This chain links TRBV2 with TRBJ1-5; tentative D call: TRBD1 (6 bases). The V end lost 5 bases, the J end lost 6 bases, and 23 bases lay between the germline ends. CDR3 size: 17 residues. CDR1 is SNHLY, CDR2 FYNNEI, per germline. Written as DNA, the CDR3 is TGTGCCAGCAGTAGTGCCGGGACAAGGGTTTGGAGTCAGCCCCAGCATTTT. Protein: CASSSAGTRVWSQPQHF.

The CDR3, as DNA: TGTGCCGGACAGGATTCCGGGGAGCTGTTTTTT. Amino acids: CAGQDSGELFF. The V gene is TRBV11-3, the J gene TRBJ2-2; TRBD1 agrees at 7 bases. Germline V gene data show CDR1 as SGHNT and CDR2 as YENEEA. After removal of 11 bases from V and 6 bases from J, the junction contained 3 bases not matched to a gene. The CDR3 contains 11 residues.

V usage is TRBV5-6 and J usage is TRBJ2-7, with D perhaps TRBD1 (6 bases). The CDR3 sequence is 11 residues long. Germline V lookup: CDR1 SGHDT, CDR2 YYEEEE. Trimming left V 3 bases short and J 8 bases short, with 9 bases between. The CDR3 bases are TGTGCCAGCAGCTCAGGGGTGAAGCAGTACTTC. Residues: CASSSGVKQYF.

This chain connects TRBV11-2 to TRBJ1-2; D is uncertain. This CDR3 is built from 15 residues. V lost 0 bases and J 8 bases, leaving 16 bases between the germline ends. Germline CDR1 reads SGHAT; CDR2 reads FQNNGV. CDR3 in DNA: TGTGCCAGCAGCTTAGAGCCGCTTTGGGCCCCGGGCTACACCTTC. Amino acid sequence: CASSLEPLWAPGYTF.